This T cell receptor beta chain stems from a study of blood T cell repertoires in COVID-19. Study-wide context: Sites in the United States, Italy and Spain provided acute and convalescent COVID-19 samples.

CDR3 length: 12 residues. V was cut by 2 bases and J by 5 bases, with 6 bases left in between. The germline gives CDR1 MGHRA, CDR2 YSYEKL. Here immunoSEQ multiplex PCR was the method, and the copy in TCRdb shows in-frame clones only, minus some. The table shows about 180,000 clones, with approximately 92% occurring only once. Sequenced material: PBMCs or T cells enriched from blood (not recorded which). The chain is built from TRBV4-1 and TRBJ2-5; unclear D gene. The sequence was collected from a woman between 35 and 50 years old with acute COVID-19. For the CDR3, the DNA is TGCGCCAGCAGCCAACCTACGGAGACCCAGTACTTC. It specifies CASSQPTETQYF.